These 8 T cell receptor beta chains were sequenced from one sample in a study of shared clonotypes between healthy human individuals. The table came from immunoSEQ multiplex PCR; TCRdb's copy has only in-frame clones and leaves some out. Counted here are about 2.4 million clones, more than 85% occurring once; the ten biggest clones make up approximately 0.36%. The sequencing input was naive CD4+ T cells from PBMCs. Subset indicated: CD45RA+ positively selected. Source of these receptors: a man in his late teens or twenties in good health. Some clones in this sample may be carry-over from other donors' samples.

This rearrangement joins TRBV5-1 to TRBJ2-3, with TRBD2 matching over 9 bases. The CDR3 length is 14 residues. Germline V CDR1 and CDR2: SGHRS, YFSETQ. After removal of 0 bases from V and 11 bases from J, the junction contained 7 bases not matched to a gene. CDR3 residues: CASSLEVSGSGQYF. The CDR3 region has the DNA TGCGCCAGCAGCTTGGAGGTTAGCGGGAGTGGGCAGTATTTT.

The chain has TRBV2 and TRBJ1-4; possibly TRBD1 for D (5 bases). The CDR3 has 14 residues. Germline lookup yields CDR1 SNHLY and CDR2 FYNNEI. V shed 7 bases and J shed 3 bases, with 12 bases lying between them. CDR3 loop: CASIAGGSNEKLFF. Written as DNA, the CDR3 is TGTGCCAGCATCGCGGGGGGGTCTAATGAAAAACTGTTTTTT.

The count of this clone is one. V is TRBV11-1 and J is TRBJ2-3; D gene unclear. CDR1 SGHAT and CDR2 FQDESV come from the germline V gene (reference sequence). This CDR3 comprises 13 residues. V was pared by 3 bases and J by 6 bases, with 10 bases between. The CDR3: CASSFQPSDTQYF. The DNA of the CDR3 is TGTGCCAGCAGCTTTCAACCGTCCGATACGCAGTATTTT.

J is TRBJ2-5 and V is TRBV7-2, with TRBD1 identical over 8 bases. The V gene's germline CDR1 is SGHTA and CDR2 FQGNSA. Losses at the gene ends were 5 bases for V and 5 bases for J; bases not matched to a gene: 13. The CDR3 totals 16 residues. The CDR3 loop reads CASSHLPTGAGETQYF. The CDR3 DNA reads TGTGCCAGCAGCCACCTACCGACAGGGGCGGGGGAGACCCAGTACTTC. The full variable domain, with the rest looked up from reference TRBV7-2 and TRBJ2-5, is GAGVSQSPSNKVTEKGKDVELRCDPISGHTALYWYRQSLGQGLEFLIYFQGNSAPDKSGLPSDRFSAERTGGSVSTLTIQRTQQEDSAVYLCASSHLPTGAGETQYFGPGTRLLVL.

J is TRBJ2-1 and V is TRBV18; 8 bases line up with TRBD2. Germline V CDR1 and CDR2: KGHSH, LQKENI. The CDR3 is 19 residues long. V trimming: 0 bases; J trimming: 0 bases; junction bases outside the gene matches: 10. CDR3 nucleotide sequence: TGTGCCAGCTCACCACCCTCCAAGACTAGCGTAAGCTCCTACAATGAGCAGTTCTTC. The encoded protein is CASSPPSKTSVSSYNEQFF.

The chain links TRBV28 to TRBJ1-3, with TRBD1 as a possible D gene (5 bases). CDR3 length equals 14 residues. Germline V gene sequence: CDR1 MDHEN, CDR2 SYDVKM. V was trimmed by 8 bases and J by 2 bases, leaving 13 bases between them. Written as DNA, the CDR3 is TGTGCCAGCCTTGGGGGGGGTGCTGGAAACACCATATATTTT. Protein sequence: CASLGGGAGNTIYF.

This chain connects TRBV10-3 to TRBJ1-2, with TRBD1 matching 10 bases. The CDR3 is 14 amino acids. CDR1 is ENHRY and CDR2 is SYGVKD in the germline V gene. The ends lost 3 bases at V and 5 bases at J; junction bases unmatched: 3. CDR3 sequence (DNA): TGTGCCATCAGTGACGGGGACAGGGGTTATGGCTACACCTTC. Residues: CAISDGDRGYGYTF.

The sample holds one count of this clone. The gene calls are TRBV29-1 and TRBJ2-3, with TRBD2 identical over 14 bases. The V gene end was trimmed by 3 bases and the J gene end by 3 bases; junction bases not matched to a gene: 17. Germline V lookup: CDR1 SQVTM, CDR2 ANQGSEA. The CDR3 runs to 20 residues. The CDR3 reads CSVDPPGLAGGRGLTDTQYF. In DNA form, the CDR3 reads TGCAGCGTTGATCCCCCTGGACTAGCGGGAGGAAGGGGTTTAACAGATACGCAGTATTTT.